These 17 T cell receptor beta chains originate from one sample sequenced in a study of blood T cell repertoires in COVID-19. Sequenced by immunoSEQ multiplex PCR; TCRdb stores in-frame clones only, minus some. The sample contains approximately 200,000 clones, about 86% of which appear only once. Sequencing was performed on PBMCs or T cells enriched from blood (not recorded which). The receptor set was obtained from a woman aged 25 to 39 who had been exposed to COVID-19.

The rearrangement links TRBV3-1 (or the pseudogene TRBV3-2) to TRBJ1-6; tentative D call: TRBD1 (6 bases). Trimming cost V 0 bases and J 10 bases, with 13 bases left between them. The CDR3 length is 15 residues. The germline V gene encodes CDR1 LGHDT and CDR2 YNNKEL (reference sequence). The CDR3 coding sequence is TGTGCCAGCAGCCAAGATTCGACAGGCGGCTCACCCCTCCACTTT. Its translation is CASSQDSTGGSPLHF.

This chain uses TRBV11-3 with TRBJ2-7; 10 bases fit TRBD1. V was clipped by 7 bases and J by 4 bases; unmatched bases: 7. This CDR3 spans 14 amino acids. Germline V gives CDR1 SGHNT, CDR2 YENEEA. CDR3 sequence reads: CASTKAGQGYEQYF. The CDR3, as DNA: TGTGCCAGCACCAAAGCGGGACAGGGGTACGAGCAGTACTTC.

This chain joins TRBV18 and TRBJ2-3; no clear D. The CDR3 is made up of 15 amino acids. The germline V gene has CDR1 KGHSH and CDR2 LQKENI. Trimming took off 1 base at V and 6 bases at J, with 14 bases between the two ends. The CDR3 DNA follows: TGTGCCAGCTCACCACTGGTAGCACCTCGGGATACGCAGTATTTT. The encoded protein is CASSPLVAPRDTQYF.

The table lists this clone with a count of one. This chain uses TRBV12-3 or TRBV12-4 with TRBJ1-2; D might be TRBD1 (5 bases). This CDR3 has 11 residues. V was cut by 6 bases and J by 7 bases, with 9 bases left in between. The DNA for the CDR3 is TGTGCCAGCAGCCGACAGATTGGCTACACCTTC. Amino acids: CASSRQIGYTF.

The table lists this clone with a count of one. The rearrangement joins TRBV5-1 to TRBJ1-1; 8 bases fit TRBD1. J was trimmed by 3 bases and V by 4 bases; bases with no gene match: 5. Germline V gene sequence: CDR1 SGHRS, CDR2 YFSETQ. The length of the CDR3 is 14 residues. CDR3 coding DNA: TGCGCCAGCAGCATCGGACAGGGCTACACTGAAGCTTTCTTT. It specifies CASSIGQGYTEAFF.

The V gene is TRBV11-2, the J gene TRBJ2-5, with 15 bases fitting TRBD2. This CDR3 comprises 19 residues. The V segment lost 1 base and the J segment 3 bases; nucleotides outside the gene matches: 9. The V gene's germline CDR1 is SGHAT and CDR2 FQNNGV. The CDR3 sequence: CASSLGSRGLAGGKETQYF. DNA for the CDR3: TGTGCCAGCAGCTTAGGTTCTCGGGGACTAGCGGGGGGTAAAGAGACCCAGTACTTC.

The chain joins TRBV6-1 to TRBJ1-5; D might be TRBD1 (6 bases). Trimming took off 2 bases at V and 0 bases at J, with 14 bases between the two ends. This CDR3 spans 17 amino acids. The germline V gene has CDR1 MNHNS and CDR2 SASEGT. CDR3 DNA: TGTGCCAGCAGTGAATGGGGGGGGGCCTATAGCAATCAGCCCCAGCATTTT. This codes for CASSEWGGAYSNQPQHF.

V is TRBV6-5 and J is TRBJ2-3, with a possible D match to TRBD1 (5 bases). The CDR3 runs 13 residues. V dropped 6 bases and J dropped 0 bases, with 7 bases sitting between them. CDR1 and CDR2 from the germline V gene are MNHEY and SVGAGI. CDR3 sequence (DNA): TGTGCCAGCAGCGGACATAGCACAGATACGCAGTATTTT. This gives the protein CASSGHSTDTQYF.

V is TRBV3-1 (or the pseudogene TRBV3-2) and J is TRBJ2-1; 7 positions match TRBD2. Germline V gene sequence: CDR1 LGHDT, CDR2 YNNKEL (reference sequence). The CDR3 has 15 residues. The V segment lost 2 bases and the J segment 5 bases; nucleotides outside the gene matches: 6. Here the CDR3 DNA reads TGTGCCAGCAGCCAAAGAGGCGGGGGTCACAATGAGCAGTTCTTC. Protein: CASSQRGGGHNEQFF.

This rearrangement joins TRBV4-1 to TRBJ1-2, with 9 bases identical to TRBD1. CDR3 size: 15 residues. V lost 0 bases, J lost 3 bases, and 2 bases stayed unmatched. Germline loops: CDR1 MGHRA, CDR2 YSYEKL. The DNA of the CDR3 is TGCGCCAGCAGCCAAGAGCGGACAGGGGACTATGGCTACACCTTC. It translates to CASSQERTGDYGYTF.

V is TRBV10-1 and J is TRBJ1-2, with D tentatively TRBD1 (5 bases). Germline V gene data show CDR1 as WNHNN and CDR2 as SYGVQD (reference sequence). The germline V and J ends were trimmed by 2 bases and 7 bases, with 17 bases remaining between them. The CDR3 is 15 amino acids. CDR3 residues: CASSEVDTDFGGYTF. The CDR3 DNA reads TGCGCCAGCAGTGAGGTGGACACGGATTTTGGTGGCTACACCTTC.

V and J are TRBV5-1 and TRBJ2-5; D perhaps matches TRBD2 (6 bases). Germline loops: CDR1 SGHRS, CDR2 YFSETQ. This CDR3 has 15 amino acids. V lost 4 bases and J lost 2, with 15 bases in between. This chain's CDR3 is CASSPMGLVQETQYF. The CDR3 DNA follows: TGCGCCAGCAGCCCGATGGGACTCGTGCAAGAGACCCAGTACTTC.

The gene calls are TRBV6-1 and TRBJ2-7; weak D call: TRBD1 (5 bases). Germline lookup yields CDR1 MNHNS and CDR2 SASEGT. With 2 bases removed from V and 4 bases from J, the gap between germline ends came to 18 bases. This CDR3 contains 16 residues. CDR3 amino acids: CASSETGGAHRYEQYF. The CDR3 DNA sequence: TGTGCCAGCAGTGAAACGGGTGGGGCCCATAGGTACGAGCAGTACTTC.

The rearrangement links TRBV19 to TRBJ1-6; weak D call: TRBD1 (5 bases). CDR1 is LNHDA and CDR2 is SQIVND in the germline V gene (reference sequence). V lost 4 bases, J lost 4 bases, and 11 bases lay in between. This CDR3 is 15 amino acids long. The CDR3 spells CASSNQGLYNSPLHF. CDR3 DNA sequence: TGTGCCAGTAGTAACCAGGGACTTTATAATTCACCCCTCCACTTT.

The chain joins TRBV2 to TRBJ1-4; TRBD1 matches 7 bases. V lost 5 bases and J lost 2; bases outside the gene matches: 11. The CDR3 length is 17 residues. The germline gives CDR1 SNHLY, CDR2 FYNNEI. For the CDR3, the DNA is TGTGCCAGCAGTTCCCGACAGGGAGGCATGACTAATGAAAAACTGTTTTTT. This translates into CASSSRQGGMTNEKLFF.

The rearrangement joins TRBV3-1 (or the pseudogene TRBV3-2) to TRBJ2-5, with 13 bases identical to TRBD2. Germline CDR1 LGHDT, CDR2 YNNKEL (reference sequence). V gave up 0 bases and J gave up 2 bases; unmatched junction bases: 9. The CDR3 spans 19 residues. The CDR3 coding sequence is TGTGCCAGCAGCCAAGAACCCCGACTAGCGGGGGGTCTACAAGAGACCCAGTACTTC. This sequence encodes CASSQEPRLAGGLQETQYF.

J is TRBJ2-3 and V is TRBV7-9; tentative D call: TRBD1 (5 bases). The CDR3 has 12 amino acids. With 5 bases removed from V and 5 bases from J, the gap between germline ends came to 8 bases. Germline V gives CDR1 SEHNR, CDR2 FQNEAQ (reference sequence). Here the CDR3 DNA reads TGTGCCAGCAGCCAGACAGAAGATACGCAGTATTTT. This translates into CASSQTEDTQYF.